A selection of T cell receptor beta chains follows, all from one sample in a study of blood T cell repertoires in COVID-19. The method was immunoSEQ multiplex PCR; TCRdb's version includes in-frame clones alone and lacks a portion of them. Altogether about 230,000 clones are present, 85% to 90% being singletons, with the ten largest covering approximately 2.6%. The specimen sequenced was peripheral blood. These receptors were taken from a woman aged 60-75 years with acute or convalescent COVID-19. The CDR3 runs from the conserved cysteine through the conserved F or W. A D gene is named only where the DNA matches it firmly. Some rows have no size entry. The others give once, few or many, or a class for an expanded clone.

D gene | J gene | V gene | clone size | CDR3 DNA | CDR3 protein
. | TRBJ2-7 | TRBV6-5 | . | TGTGCCAGCAGCCGACAGGTTGAATACGAGCAGTACTTC | CASSRQVEYEQYF
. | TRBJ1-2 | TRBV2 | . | TGTGCCAGCAGTGAAGCGCCAGGGGTCTGGGGCTACACCTTC | CASSEAPGVWGYTF
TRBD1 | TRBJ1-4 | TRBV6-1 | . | TGTGCCAGCAGTGAAGGGGCAGGGGGTGAAAAACTGTTTTTT | CASSEGAGGEKLFF
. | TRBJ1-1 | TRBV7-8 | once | TGTGCCAGCAGCTTAGTCAGGGGCCGAGCGATGAACACTGAAGCTTTCTTT | CASSLVRGRAMNTEAFF
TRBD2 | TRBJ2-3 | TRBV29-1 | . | TGCAGCGTCCGGACTAGCGGGGAAAACACAGATACGCAGTATTTT | CSVRTSGENTDTQYF
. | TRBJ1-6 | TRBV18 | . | TGTGCCAGCTCAGCCGGAGGGAGGGATAATTCACCCCTCCACTTT | CASSAGGRDNSPLHF
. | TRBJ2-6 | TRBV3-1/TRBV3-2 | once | TGTGCCAGCAGCCAAGGGCAGGGGTCGGCTGGGGCCAACGTCCTGACTTTC | CASSQGQGSAGANVLTF
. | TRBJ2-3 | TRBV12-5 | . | TGTGCTAGTGGTTTGACGACACTAGATACGCAGTATTTT | CASGLTTLDTQYF
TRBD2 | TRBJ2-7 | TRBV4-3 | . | TGCGCCAGCAGCCAAGGCGCGGGAGGGCCCTGGGACGAGCAGTACTTC | CASSQGAGGPWDEQYF
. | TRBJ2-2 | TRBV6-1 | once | TGTGCCAACGCCCCTGGCGGGACGAACACCGGGGAGCTGTTTTTT | CANAPGGTNTGELFF
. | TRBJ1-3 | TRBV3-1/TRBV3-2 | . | TGTGCCAGCAGCCAAGGACAGGCCCGAAACACCATATATTTT | CASSQGQARNTIYF
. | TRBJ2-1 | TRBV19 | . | TGTGCCACGTCAAATAGCGGTTATAGCTCCTACAATGAGCAGTTCTTC | CATSNSGYSSYNEQFF
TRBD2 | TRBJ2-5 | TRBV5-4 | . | TGTGCCAGCAGCGTGGGAGGAACTTCCCGAGCGGGGGAGACCCAGTACTTC | CASSVGGTSRAGETQYF
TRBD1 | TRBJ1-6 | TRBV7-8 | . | TGTGCCAGCAGAAGAAGGGACAGCTATAATTCACCCCTCCACTTT | CASRRRDSYNSPLHF
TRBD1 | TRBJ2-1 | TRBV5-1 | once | TGCGCCAGCAGCCTCCGGGGACAGAACAATGAGCAGTTCTTC | CASSLRGQNNEQFF
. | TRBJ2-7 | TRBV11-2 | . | TGTGCCAGCAGCTTTTCCCTGGAGCAGTACTTC | CASSFSLEQYF
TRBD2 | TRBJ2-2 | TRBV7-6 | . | TGTGCCAGCAGCTTACCTAGCGGCAGATCAGGAACCGGGGAGCTGTTTTTT | CASSLPSGRSGTGELFF
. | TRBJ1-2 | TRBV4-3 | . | TGCGCCAGCAGCCAAGACCCCGAGTATGGCTACACCTTC | CASSQDPEYGYTF
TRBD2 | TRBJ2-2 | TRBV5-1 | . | TGCGCCAGCAGCTTCCTAGCGGGGGACCGCACCGGGGAGCTGTTTTTT | CASSFLAGDRTGELFF
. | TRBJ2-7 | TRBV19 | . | TGTGCCAGTAGTCCCTGGCTGGCGGGGGCCTCCTACGAGCAGTACTTC | CASSPWLAGASYEQYF
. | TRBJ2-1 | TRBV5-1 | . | TGCGCCAGCAGCACCCCATCTCGGAATGAGCAGTTCTTC | CASSTPSRNEQFF
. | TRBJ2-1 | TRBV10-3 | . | TGTGCCATCAGTGAGTCGGGTGGAGGCAATGAGCAGTTCTTC | CAISESGGGNEQFF
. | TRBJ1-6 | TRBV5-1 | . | TGCGCCAGCAGCGCTGCGGGGGAAAATAATTCACCCCTCCACTTT | CASSAAGENNSPLHF
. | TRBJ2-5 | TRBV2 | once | TGTGCCAGCTCCAGACAGGACTTCCCGGGGGAGACCCAGTACTTC | CASSRQDFPGETQYF
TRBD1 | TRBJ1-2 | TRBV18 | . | TGTGCCAGCTCACCGGGGGTTGCACGGACAGGGAAGGATGGCTACACCTTC | CASSPGVARTGKDGYTF
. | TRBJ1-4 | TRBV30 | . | TGTGCCTGGGCGGGGGTTAATGAAAAACTGTTTTTT | CAWAGVNEKLFF
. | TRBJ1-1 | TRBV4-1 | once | TGCGCCAGCAGCCAAGATGGGGGGAAGGGGCTCACTGAAGCTTTCTTT | CASSQDGGKGLTEAFF
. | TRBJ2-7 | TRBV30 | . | TGTGCCTGGAGTGTAAAGGGGGTTAACTACGAGCAGTACTTC | CAWSVKGVNYEQYF
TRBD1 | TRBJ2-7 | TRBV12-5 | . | TGTGCTAGTGGACTGGGACAGGGAGGCCTCTACGAGCAGTACTTC | CASGLGQGGLYEQYF
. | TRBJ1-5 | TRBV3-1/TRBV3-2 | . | TGTGCCAGCAGCCAAGGAGGGGGAGGGGGACAGCCCCAGCATTTT | CASSQGGGGGQPQHF
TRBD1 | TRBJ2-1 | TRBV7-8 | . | TGTGCCAGCAGCGCCCGGGACAGGTTAGGTAATGAGCAGTTCTTC | CASSARDRLGNEQFF
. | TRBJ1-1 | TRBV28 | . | TGTGCCAGCAGTTTAGGGAGGGGCGGTAGTAACACTGAAGCTTTCTTT | CASSLGRGGSNTEAFF
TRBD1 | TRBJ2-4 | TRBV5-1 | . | TGCGCCAGCAGCTTGGGCCAGGGGGTCGCAGCCAAAAACATTCAGTACTTC | CASSLGQGVAAKNIQYF